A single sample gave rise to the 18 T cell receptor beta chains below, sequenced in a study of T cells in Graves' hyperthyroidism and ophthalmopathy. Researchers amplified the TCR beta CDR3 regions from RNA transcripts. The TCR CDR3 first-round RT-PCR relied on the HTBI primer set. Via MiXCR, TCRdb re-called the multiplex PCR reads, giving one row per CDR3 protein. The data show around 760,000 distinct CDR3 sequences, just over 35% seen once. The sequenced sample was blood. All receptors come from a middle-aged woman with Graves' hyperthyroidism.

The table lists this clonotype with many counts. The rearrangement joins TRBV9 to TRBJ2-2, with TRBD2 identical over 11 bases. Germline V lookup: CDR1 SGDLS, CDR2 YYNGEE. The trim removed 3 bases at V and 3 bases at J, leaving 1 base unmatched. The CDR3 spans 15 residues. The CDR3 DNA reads TGTGCCAGCAGCGGTAGCGGGGGGGACACCGGGGAGCTGTTTTTT. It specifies CASSGSGGDTGELFF.

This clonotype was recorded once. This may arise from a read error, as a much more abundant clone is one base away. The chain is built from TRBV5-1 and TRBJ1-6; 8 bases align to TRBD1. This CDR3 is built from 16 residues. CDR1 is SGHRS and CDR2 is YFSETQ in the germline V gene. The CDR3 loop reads CASGLVPTGGRSPLHF. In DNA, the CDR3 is TGTGCCAGCGGCTTGGTTCCTACAGGGGGAAGATCACCCCTCCACTTT.

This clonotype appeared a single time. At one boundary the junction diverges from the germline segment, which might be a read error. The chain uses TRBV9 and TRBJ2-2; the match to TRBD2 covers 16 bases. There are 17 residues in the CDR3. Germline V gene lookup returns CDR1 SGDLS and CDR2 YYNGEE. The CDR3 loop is CASSLGLAGGLTGELVF. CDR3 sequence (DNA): TGTGCCAGCAGCCTGGGACTAGCGGGAGGGTTGACCGGGGAGCTGGTTTTT.

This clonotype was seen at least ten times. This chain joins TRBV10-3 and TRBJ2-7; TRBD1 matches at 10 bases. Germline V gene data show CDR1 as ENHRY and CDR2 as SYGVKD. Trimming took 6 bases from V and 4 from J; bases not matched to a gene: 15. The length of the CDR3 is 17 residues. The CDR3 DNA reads TGTGCCATCAGCAAAAACCCCCCGGGACAGGGGAAGTACGAGCAGTACTTC. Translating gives CAISKNPPGQGKYEQYF.

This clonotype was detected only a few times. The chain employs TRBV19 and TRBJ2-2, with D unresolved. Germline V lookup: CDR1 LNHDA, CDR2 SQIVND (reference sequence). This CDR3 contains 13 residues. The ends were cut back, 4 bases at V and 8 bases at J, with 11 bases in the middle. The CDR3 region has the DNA TGTGCCAGTAGTAGTGGTCAGCAAGGGGAGCTGTTTTTT. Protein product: CASSSGQQGELFF.

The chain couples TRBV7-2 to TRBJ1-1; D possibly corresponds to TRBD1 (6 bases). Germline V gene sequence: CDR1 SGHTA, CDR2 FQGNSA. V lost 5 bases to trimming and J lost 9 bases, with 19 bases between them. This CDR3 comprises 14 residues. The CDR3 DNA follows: TGTGCCAGCAGCGGGGGCGGGGGCCAGAGTAAAGCTTTCTTT. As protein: CASSGGGGQSKAFF.

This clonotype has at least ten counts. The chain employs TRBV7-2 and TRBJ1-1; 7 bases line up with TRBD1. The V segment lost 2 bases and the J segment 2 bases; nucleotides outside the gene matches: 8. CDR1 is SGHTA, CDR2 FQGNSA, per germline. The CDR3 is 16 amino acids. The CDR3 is CASSLSGRGANTEAFF. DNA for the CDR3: TGTGCCAGCAGCTTATCAGGCAGGGGGGCCAACACTGAAGCTTTCTTT.

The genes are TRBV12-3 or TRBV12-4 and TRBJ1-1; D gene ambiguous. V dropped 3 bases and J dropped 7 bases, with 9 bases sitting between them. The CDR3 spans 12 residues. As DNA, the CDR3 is TGTGCCAGCAGTTTCGAACAGCTTGAAGCTTTCTTT. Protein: CASSFEQLEAFF.

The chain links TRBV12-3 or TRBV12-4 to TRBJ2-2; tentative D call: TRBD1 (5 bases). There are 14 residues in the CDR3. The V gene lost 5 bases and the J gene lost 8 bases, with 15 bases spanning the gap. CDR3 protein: CASSLARTLGELFF. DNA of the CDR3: TGTGCCAGCAGTCTCGCGAGGACATTAGGGGAGCTGTTTTTT.

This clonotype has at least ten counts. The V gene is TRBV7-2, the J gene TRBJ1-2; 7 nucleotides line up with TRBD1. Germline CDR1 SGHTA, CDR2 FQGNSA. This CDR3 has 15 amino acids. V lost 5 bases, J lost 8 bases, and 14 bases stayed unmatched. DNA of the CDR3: TGTGCCAGCAGCACTTGGACTCAGGGGGTGGGAGGCTACACCTTC. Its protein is CASSTWTQGVGGYTF. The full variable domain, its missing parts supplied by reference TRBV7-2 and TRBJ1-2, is GAGVSQSPSNKVTEKGKDVELRCDPISGHTALYWYRQSLGQGLEFLIYFQGNSAPDKSGLPSDRFSAERTGGSVSTLTIQRTQQEDSAVYLCASSTWTQGVGGYTFGSGTRLTVV.

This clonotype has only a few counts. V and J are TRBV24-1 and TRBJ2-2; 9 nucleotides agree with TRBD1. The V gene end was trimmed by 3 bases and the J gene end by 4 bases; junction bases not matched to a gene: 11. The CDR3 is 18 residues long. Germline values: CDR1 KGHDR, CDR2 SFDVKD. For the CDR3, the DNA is TGTGCCACCAGTGATCCCAAGCCGGGACAGGGAGCCACCGGGGAGCTGTTTTTT. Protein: CATSDPKPGQGATGELFF.

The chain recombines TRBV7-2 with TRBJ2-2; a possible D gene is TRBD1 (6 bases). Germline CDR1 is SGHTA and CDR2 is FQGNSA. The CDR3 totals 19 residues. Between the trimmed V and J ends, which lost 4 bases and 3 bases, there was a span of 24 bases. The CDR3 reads CASSSLSPSLRGYTGELFF. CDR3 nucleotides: TGTGCCAGCAGCTCATTATCACCCAGTCTGAGGGGGTACACCGGGGAGCTGTTTTTT.

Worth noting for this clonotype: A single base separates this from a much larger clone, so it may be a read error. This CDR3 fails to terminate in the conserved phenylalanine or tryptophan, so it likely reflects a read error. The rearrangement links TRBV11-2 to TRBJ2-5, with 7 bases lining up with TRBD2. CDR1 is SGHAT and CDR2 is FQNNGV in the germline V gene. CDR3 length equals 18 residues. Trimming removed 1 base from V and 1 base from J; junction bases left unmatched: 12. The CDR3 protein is CASSLGVTAGSIQETQYS. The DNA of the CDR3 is TGTGCCAGCAGCTTAGGGGTGACAGCGGGATCCATCCAAGAGACCCAGTACTCC.

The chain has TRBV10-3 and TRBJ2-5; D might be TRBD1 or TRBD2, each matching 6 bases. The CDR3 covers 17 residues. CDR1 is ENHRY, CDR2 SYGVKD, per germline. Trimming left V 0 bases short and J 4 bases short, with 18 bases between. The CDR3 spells CAISESKGGGLRETQYF. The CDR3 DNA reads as TGTGCCATCAGTGAGTCGAAAGGGGGAGGACTTAGAGAGACCCAGTACTTC.

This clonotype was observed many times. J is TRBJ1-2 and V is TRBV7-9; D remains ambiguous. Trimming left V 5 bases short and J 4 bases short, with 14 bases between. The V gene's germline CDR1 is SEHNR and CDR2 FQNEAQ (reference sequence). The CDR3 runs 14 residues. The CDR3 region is CASSHYHTFYGYTF. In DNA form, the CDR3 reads TGTGCCAGCAGCCACTACCACACCTTCTATGGCTACACCTTC.

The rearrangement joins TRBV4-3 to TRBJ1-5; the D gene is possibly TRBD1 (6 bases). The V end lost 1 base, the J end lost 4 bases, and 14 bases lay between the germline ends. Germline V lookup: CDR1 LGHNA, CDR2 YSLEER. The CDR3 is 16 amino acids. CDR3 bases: TGCGCCAGCAGCCAAGTCGTTGGGGGCGGGAATCAGCCCCAGCATTTT. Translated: CASSQVVGGGNQPQHF.

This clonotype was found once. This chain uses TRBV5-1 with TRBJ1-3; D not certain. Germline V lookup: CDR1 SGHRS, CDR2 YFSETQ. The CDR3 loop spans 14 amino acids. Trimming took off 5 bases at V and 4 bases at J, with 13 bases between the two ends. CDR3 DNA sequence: TGCGCCAGCAGAAAAAGACCGTCGGGAAACACCATATATTTT. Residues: CASRKRPSGNTIYF.

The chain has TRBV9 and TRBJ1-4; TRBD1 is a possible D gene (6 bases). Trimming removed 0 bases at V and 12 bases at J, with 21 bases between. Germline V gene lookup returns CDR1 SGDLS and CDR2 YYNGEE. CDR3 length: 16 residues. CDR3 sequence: CASSVGGTSYEGQLFF. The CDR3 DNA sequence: TGTGCCAGCAGCGTAGGGGGGACAAGCTATGAGGGGCAACTGTTTTTT.